A single sample gave rise to the 24 T cell receptor beta chains below, sequenced in a study of shared clonotypes between healthy human individuals. Selected positively for CCR7 and CD45RO-negative, naive CD8 cells excluded terminally differentiated effector memory CD45RA+ cells. Using immunoSEQ multiplex PCR, the repertoire was profiled, and TCRdb retains in-frame clones only, with some absent. This sample yields about 580,000 clones, of which roughly 98% are seen a single time; 0.25% to 0.35% belongs to the top ten. What was sequenced was naive CD8+ T cells sorted from blood. These receptors all stem from a man younger than 45 in good health.

The chain combines TRBV29-1 with TRBJ2-2, with D possibly TRBD2 on 6 matching bases. This CDR3 spans 12 amino acids. Between the trimmed V and J ends, which lost 6 bases and 4 bases, there was a span of 9 bases. CDR1 is SQVTM and CDR2 is ANQGSEA in the germline V gene. CDR3 in amino acids: CSVQRVTGELFF. As DNA, the CDR3 is TGCAGCGTCCAGCGGGTCACCGGGGAGCTGTTTTTT.

The chain links TRBV20-1 to TRBJ2-7; TRBD2 is a possible D gene (5 bases). Germline V lookup: CDR1 DFQATT, CDR2 SNEGSKA (reference sequence). The CDR3 sequence is 11 residues long. V lost 5 bases and J 4 bases, leaving 9 bases between the germline ends. The DNA for the CDR3 is TGCAGTGCTTTTGACTATTACGAGCAGTACTTC. It encodes CSAFDYYEQYF.

The chain is built from TRBV13 and TRBJ1-4; D not certain. The V and J ends lost 1 base and 11 bases respectively, with 8 bases between them. Germline assignment: CDR1 PRHDT and CDR2 FYEKMQ (reference sequence). The CDR3 extends over 12 amino acids. For the CDR3, the DNA is TGTGCCAGCAGCTTAGAGGGCGGGAAACTGTTTTTT. It translates to CASSLEGGKLFF.

A few counts support this clone. The chain combines TRBV7-2 with TRBJ2-5; unclear D gene. Between the trimmed V and J ends, which lost 5 bases and 4 bases, there was a span of 11 bases. Germline CDR1 and CDR2: SGHTA and FQGNSA. This CDR3 has 13 residues. This CDR3 reads CASSPWTGETQYF. As DNA, the CDR3 is TGTGCCAGCAGCCCATGGACGGGAGAGACCCAGTACTTC.

The rearrangement uses TRBV19 and TRBJ1-1; the D gene is possibly TRBD1 (6 bases). Germline V CDR1 and CDR2: LNHDA, SQIVND (reference sequence). V was cut by 0 bases and J by 8 bases, with 19 bases left in between. This CDR3 contains 16 residues. Here the CDR3 DNA reads TGTGCCAGTAGTATAGATCAGGGGAAGCCGACAGGAGAAGCTTTCTTT. Translated: CASSIDQGKPTGEAFF.

The CDR3 DNA is TGTGCCAGCAGTTTCCCTGGGGCCAACGTCCTGACTTTC. Encoded protein: CASSFPGANVLTF. This chain connects TRBV28 to TRBJ2-6, with no clear D. There are 13 residues in the CDR3. V shed 3 bases and J shed 2 bases, with 2 bases lying between them. CDR1 is MDHEN, CDR2 SYDVKM, per germline. Based on the CDR3 plus reference TRBV28 and TRBJ2-6, the full variable domain is DVKVTQSSRYLVKRTGEKVFLECVQDMDHENMFWYRQDPGLGLRLIYFSYDVKMKEKGDIPEGYSVSREKKERFSLILESASTNQTSMYLCASSFPGANVLTFGAGSRLTVL.

V and J are TRBV19 and TRBJ2-7; TRBD2 matches 9 bases. This CDR3 has 15 amino acids. Germline loops: CDR1 LNHDA, CDR2 SQIVND (reference sequence). J gave up 3 bases and V 4 bases, and 7 bases lay outside the gene matches. The CDR3 region is CASSTLAGKGYEQYF. CDR3 coding DNA: TGTGCCAGTAGTACCCTAGCGGGAAAAGGCTACGAGCAGTACTTC.

The rearrangement uses TRBV15 and TRBJ2-5; TRBD2 agrees at 10 bases. Losses at the gene ends were 0 bases for V and 1 base for J; bases not matched to a gene: 2. The CDR3 loop spans 16 amino acids. Germline CDR1 LNHNV, CDR2 YYDKDF (reference sequence). The CDR3 DNA reads as TGTGCCACCAGCAGAGAACTAGCGGGGATCCAAGAGACCCAGTACTTC. As protein: CATSRELAGIQETQYF.

In its sample, this clone was seen once. V is TRBV4-1 and J is TRBJ2-2, with 11 bases aligning to TRBD2. With 1 base clipped from V and 7 bases from J, the junction kept 8 bases outside the gene matches. The germline V gene encodes CDR1 MGHRA and CDR2 YSYEKL. CDR3 length: 17 residues. DNA for the CDR3: TGCGCCAGCAGCCAAGGCCCACTAGCGGGGGAGGGCGGGGAGCTGTTTTTT. Translation gives CASSQGPLAGEGGELFF.

This chain connects TRBV27 to TRBJ1-2; TRBD1 might be the D (6 bases). The CDR3 consists of 13 residues. V dropped 6 bases and J dropped 5 bases, with 13 bases sitting between them. CDR1 MNHEY and CDR2 SMNVEV come from the germline V gene (reference sequence). CDR3 DNA sequence: TGTGCCAGCAGCAACAGGGCCGAATATGGCTACACCTTC. This sequence encodes CASSNRAEYGYTF.

Points on this clone: The sample contains more than one DNA sequence encoding this CDR3. This chain joins TRBV6-5 and TRBJ2-2, with D uncertain. Germline values: CDR1 MNHEY, CDR2 SVGAGI. V lost 2 bases to trimming and J lost 1 base, with 2 bases between them. The CDR3 sequence is 13 residues long. CDR3 residues: CASSYQNTGELFF. The DNA for the CDR3 is TGTGCCAGCAGTTACCAGAACACCGGGGAGCTGTTTTTT.

The chain couples TRBV4-1 to TRBJ2-7; tentative D call: TRBD1 (6 bases). The V end was cut by 1 base, the J end by 2 bases, with 9 bases between. CDR3 length: 14 residues. Germline-derived CDR1 and CDR2 are MGHRA and YSYEKL. The CDR3 DNA reads as TGCGCCAGCAGCCAAGGGACAGCCACCTACGAGCAGTACTTC. Its translation is CASSQGTATYEQYF.

The V gene is TRBV4-3, the J gene TRBJ2-5, with D maybe TRBD1 (6 bases). This CDR3 region has 18 residues. In germline, CDR1 is LGHNA, CDR2 YSLEER. V lost 1 base and J 4 bases, leaving 22 bases between the germline ends. In DNA form, the CDR3 reads TGCGCCAGCAGCCAAGGTTGGGTGGGTACAGGGTATTTAGAGACCCAGTACTTC. Its protein is CASSQGWVGTGYLETQYF.

The chain carries TRBV28 and TRBJ2-7, with 12 bases matching TRBD2. The CDR3 loop spans 17 amino acids. The V gene's germline CDR1 is MDHEN and CDR2 SYDVKM. The J segment lost 0 bases and the V segment lost 6 bases, leaving 9 bases of the junction unmatched. DNA of the CDR3: TGTGCCAGCAGGGTGTCCCTAGCGGGAGGGAGCTCCTACGAGCAGTACTTC. Its protein product is CASRVSLAGGSSYEQYF.

This chain links TRBV9 with TRBJ2-2; no definite D call. CDR1 and CDR2 from the germline V gene are SGDLS and YYNGEE. V was shortened by 2 bases and J by 2 bases, with 13 bases between the two germline ends. The CDR3 is 16 residues long. CDR3: CASSVSPGVNTGELFF. In DNA form, the CDR3 reads TGTGCCAGCAGCGTCTCTCCAGGCGTAAACACCGGGGAGCTGTTTTTT.

Worth noting for this clone: Other DNA sequences in the same sample also yield this CDR3. The J gene is TRBJ2-7, the V gene TRBV29-1; 10 positions agree with TRBD2. The V gene's germline CDR1 is SQVTM and CDR2 ANQGSEA. The CDR3 length is 12 residues. V lost 6 bases and J lost 3; bases outside the gene matches: 2. The CDR3 nucleotides read TGCAGCGTACTAGCGGGAAACTACGAGCAGTACTTC. Protein sequence: CSVLAGNYEQYF.

Concerning this clone: The same CDR3 is also encoded by other DNA sequences in this sample. This CDR3 reads CSVAESSYEQYF. The DNA of the CDR3 is TGCAGCGTTGCCGAGAGCTCCTACGAGCAGTACTTC. This chain connects TRBV29-1 to TRBJ2-7; D remains unclear. Germline V gives CDR1 SQVTM, CDR2 ANQGSEA. V was clipped by 4 bases and J by 0 bases, with 7 bases between them. This CDR3 comprises 12 residues.

The chain is built from TRBV7-9 and TRBJ2-7; D perhaps matches TRBD1 (5 bases). The V and J ends lost 6 bases and 1 base respectively, with 19 bases between them. The CDR3 contains 16 residues. Germline V gene lookup returns CDR1 SEHNR and CDR2 FQNEAQ (reference sequence). The CDR3 here is CASSPPGSGQSYEQYF. CDR3 in DNA: TGTGCCAGCAGTCCTCCCGGCTCTGGACAATCCTACGAGCAGTACTTC. Filled out from reference TRBV7-9 and TRBJ2-7, the complete variable domain reads DTGVSQNPRHKITKRGQNVTFRCDPISEHNRLYWYRQTLGQGPEFLTYFQNEAQLEKSRLLSDRFSAERPKGSFSTLEIQRTEQGDSAMYLCASSPPGSGQSYEQYFGPGTRLTVT.

J is TRBJ1-1 and V is TRBV4-2; D is unclear. The CDR3 is 14 amino acids. Trimming cost V 0 bases and J 1 base, with 6 bases left between them. Germline CDR1 LGHNA, CDR2 YNFKEQ. The CDR3 DNA sequence: TGTGCCAGCAGCCAAGATTCGAGGAACACTGAAGCTTTCTTT. Translated, it gives CASSQDSRNTEAFF.

The chain is built from TRBV9 and TRBJ2-5, with 14 bases matching TRBD2. CDR1 is SGDLS, CDR2 YYNGEE, per germline. V was clipped by 4 bases and J by 3 bases; unmatched bases: 11. CDR3 length equals 18 residues. The CDR3 DNA reads TGTGCCAGCAGCCCCCTCCCGCCGGGACTAGCGGGAGAAGAGACCCAGTACTTC. It specifies CASSPLPPGLAGEETQYF. Together with reference TRBV9 and TRBJ2-5, the CDR3 gives the full variable domain: DSGVTQTPKHLITATGQRVTLRCSPRSGDLSVYWYQQSLDQGLQFLIQYYNGEERAKGNILERFSAQQFPDLHSELNLSSLELGDSALYFCASSPLPPGLAGEETQYFGPGTRLLVL.

The V gene is TRBV12-2, the J gene TRBJ2-3; the table calls TRBD2, which could not be checked here. TRBV12-2 is noted as a pseudogene. The CDR3 totals 15 residues. CDR3 loop: CASRLKEGITDTQYF. The CDR3 region has the DNA TGTGCAAGTCGCTTGAAGGAGGGCATCACAGATACGCAGTATTTT.

This clone appeared a single time. The gene calls are TRBV30 and TRBJ2-2; 9 positions match TRBD1. This CDR3 is 14 amino acids long. CDR1 is GTSNPN, CDR2 SVGIG, per germline (reference sequence). The CDR3 nucleotides are TGTGCGTACCCGGGACAGGGCAACACCGGGGAGCTGTTTTTT. It is translated as CAYPGQGNTGELFF.

The chain couples TRBV7-9 to TRBJ1-5; TRBD1 is a possible D gene (6 bases). Looked up from germline, CDR1 is SEHNR and CDR2 is FQNEAQ (reference sequence). V was cut by 5 bases and J by 3 bases, with 23 bases left in between. The CDR3 is 18 residues long. For the CDR3, the DNA is TGTGCCAGCAGCAAACCCCCACAGGGCCCAAATTCCAATCAGCCCCAGCATTTT. This encodes CASSKPPQGPNSNQPQHF.

The V and J genes are TRBV27 and TRBJ2-4; possible D gene TRBD1, 5 bases. The CDR3 extends over 16 amino acids. Trimming removed 4 bases at V and 0 bases at J, with 13 bases between. Germline assignment: CDR1 MNHEY and CDR2 SMNVEV (reference sequence). In DNA form, the CDR3 reads TGTGCCAGCAGTTCCGCCAGACAGATAGCCAAAAACATTCAGTACTTC. This gives the protein CASSSARQIAKNIQYF.